The present TCR beta chain was sequenced within a study of cytomegalovirus exposure and HLA in healthy donors. The PCR used 60 Vbeta and 13 Jbeta primers. The assay was immunoSEQ multiplex PCR, and TCRdb's table has in-frame clones only and misses some. The sample consists of about 180,000 clones, 60% to 85% of them appearing once. This CDR3 spans 15 amino acids. CDR1 and CDR2 (germline): LNHDA, SQIVND (reference sequence). V trimming: 6 bases; J trimming: 4 bases; junction bases outside the gene matches: 10. The sequenced sample was PBMCs. The sequence was collected from a man aged 40-55 years in good health and CMV-seronegative. The gene calls are TRBV19 and TRBJ1-2; the match to TRBD1 covers 8 bases. The CDR3 protein is CASRGWTGQVYGYTF. The CDR3 DNA sequence: TGTGCCAGTAGAGGCTGGACAGGGCAAGTCTATGGCTACACCTTC. Based on the CDR3 plus reference TRBV19 and TRBJ1-2, the full variable domain is DGGITQSPKYLFRKEGQNVTLSCEQNLNHDAMYWYRQDPGQGLRLIYYSQIVNDFQKGDIAEGYSVSREKKESFPLTVTSAQKNPTAFYLCASRGWTGQVYGYTFGSGTRLTVV.